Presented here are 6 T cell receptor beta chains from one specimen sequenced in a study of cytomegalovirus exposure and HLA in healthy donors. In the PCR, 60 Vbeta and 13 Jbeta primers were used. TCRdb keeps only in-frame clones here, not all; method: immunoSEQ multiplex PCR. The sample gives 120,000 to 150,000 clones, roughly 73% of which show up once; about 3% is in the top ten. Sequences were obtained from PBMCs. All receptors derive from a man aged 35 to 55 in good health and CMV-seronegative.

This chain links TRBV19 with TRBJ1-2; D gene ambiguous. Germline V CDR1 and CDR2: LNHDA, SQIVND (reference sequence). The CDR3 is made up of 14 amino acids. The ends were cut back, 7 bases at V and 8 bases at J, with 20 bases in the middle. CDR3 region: CASKTAPPGGGYTF. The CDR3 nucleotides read TGTGCCAGTAAGACGGCGCCGCCCGGCGGCGGCTACACCTTC.

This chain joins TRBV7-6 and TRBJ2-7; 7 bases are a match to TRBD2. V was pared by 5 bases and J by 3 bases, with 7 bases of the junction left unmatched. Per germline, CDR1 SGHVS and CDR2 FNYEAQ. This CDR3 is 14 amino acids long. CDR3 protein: CASSLWGGDYEQYF. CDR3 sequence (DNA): TGTGCCAGCAGCCTCTGGGGGGGGGACTACGAGCAGTACTTC.

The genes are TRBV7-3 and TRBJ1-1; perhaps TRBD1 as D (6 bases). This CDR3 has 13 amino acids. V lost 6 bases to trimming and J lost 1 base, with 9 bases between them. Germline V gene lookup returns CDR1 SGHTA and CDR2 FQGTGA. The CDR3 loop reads CASSSDRNTEAFF. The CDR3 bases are TGTGCCAGCAGTTCGGACAGGAACACTGAAGCTTTCTTT.

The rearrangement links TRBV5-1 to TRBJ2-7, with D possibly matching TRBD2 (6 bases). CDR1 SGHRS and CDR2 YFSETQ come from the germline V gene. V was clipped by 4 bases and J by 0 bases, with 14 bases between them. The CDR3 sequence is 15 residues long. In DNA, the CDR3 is TGCGCCAGCAGCCCGGGGGACTCGGGCTCCTACGAGCAGTACTTC. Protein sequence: CASSPGDSGSYEQYF.

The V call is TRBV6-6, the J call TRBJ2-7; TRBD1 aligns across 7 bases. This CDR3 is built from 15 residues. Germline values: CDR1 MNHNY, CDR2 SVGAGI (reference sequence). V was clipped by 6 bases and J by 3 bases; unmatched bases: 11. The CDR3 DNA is TGTGCCAGCAGGAGCCCTGGACAGGCTATCTACGAGCAGTACTTC. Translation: CASRSPGQAIYEQYF.

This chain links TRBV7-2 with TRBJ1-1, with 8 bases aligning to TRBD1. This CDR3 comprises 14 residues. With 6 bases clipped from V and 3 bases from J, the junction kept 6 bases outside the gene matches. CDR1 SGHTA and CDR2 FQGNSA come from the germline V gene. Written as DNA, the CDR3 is TGTGCCAGCAGATGGACAGGGAGGGACACTGAAGCTTTCTTT. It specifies CASRWTGRDTEAFF.